This record looks at one T cell receptor (beta chain) sequence and its context. The table came from immunoSEQ multiplex PCR; TCRdb's copy has only in-frame clones and leaves some out. The sample carries hundreds of thousands of clones, more than 95% recorded once. CDR1 is SGHAT, CDR2 FQNNGV, per germline. Trimming left V 2 bases short and J 2 bases short, with 10 bases between. The CDR3 loop spans 14 amino acids. This record comes from a study of shared clonotypes between healthy human individuals. Splitting the CD4+ cells yielded a CD45RA+ naive subset and a CD45RA-negative memory subset. The genes are TRBV11-2 and TRBJ2-7; no clear D gene. The sequencing sample was made of naive CD4+ T cells sorted from blood. Stated subset: CD45RA+ positively selected. This clonotype was sampled from a woman in her thirties in good health. The CDR3 protein is CASSLRPVTYEQYF. CDR3 in DNA: TGTGCCAGCAGCTTAAGGCCGGTAACCTACGAGCAGTACTTC.